The T cell receptor (beta chain) under discussion was sequenced for a study of T cells in Graves' hyperthyroidism and ophthalmopathy. Study-level points and caveats: Median prediction lead before ophthalmopathy onset was 6.5 to 7 months with the model. Classification by a 13 V-J model distinguished ophthalmopathy from stable hyperthyroidism.

Uncontrolled infection, other autoimmune disease, pregnancy or lactation led to exclusion. Orbital computed tomography and thyroid ultrasound, together with serum TRAb and thyroxine and clinical symptoms, were used for diagnoses. The CDR3 consists of 16 residues. Per germline, CDR1 SGHAT and CDR2 FQNNGV. Trimming removed 0 bases from V and 1 base from J, with 12 bases in between. There were TCR beta CDR3 regions amplified from RNA transcripts. Researchers ran a first-round RT-PCR on the TCR CDR3 using the HTBI primer set. TCRdb re-analysed the multiplex PCR reads in MiXCR, keeping a single row per CDR3 protein. The sample holds 530,000 or so distinct CDR3 sequences, approximately 44% seen once. This clonotype has ten or more counts. Its antigen remains unidentified.

Sequenced input: peripheral blood or thyroid tissue (not recorded which). The clonotype originates from a woman aged 18-29 years with Graves' hyperthyroidism. This sequence joins TRBV11-2 and TRBJ1-1, with a tentative D call TRBD1 (6 bases). This CDR3 reads CASSLEFGTRNTEAFF. The CDR3 nucleotides are TGTGCCAGCAGCTTAGAGTTCGGGACAAGGAACACTGAAGCTTTCTTT. Based on the CDR3 plus reference TRBV11-2 and TRBJ1-1, the full variable domain is EAGVAQSPRYKIIEKRQSVAFWCNPISGHATLYWYQQILGQGPKLLIQFQNNGVVDDSQLPKDRFSAERLKGVDSTLKIQPAKLEDSAVYLCASSLEFGTRNTEAFFGQGTRLTVV.